Below are 4 T cell receptor beta chains sequenced from a single sample in a study of Ad26.COV2.S vaccination and SARS-CoV-2 variants. Sample treatment: around 19 received Ad26.COV2.S at low or high dose, single or two shots; 5 received placebo; per-sample allocation not given. Vaccine and placebo recipients were sampled on day 63 after the first injection. The table came from immunoSEQ multiplex PCR; TCRdb's copy has only in-frame clones and leaves some out. The sample holds 440,000 or so clones; 80% to 95% are singletons and the top ten take about 4.4%. Sequencing used peripheral blood, obtained in a trial of Ad26.COV2.S vaccine versus placebo. These receptors were collected from a person between 18 and 59 years old who received the Ad26.COV2.S COVID-19 vaccine or a placebo.

V and J are TRBV5-6 and TRBJ2-1; D unclear. In germline, CDR1 is SGHDT, CDR2 YYEEEE. V was pared by 0 bases and J by 4 bases, with 5 bases between. The CDR3 extends over 13 amino acids. The chain's CDR3 is CASSLVQYNEQFF. In DNA, the CDR3 is TGTGCCAGCAGCTTGGTGCAGTACAATGAGCAGTTCTTC.

The gene calls are TRBV4-1 and TRBJ1-1, with D hard to call. Deletions cut 2 bases from V and 1 base from J, with 11 bases between. Germline CDR1 MGHRA, CDR2 YSYEKL. The CDR3 has 15 amino acids. CDR3 protein: CASSQYTTPNTEAFF. CDR3 bases: TGCGCCAGCAGCCAATACACGACTCCGAACACTGAAGCTTTCTTT.

This chain connects TRBV11-1 to TRBJ1-1, with unresolved D. The germline CDR1 and CDR2 sequences are SGHAT and FQDESV (reference sequence). The CDR3 runs to 14 residues. Trimming cost V 1 base and J 8 bases, with 14 bases left between them. The chain's CDR3 is CASSLVPSPPEAFF. The DNA of the CDR3 is TGTGCCAGCAGCTTAGTCCCATCACCTCCGGAAGCTTTCTTT.

This chain uses TRBV7-2 with TRBJ1-3; no clear D. From germline, CDR1 is SGHTA and CDR2 FQGNSA. The ends were cut back, 1 base at V and 2 bases at J, with 6 bases in the middle. The CDR3 totals 14 residues. The CDR3 nucleotides read TGTGCCAGCAGCTTAGGGCAAACTGGAAACACCATATATTTT. This codes for CASSLGQTGNTIYF.